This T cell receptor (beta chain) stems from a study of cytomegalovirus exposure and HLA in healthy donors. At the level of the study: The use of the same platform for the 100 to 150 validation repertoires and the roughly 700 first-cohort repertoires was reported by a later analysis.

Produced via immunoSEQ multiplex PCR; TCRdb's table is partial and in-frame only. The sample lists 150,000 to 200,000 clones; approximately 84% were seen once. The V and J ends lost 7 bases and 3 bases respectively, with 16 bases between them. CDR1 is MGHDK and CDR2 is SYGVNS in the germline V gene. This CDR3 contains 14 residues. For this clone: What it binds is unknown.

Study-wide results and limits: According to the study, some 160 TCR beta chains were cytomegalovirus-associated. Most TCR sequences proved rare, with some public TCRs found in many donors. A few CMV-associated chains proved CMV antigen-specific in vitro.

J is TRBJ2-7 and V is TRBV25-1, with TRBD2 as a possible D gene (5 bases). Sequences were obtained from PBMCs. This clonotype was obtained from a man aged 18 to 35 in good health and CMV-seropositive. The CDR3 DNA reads TGTGCCAGCACCCCCGGACTGGCCCACTACGAGCAGTACTTC. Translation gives CASTPGLAHYEQYF.